These 25 T cell receptor beta chains share one sample of origin, sequenced in a study of blood T cell repertoires in COVID-19. Method: immunoSEQ multiplex PCR; TCRdb's copy keeps in-frame clones and lacks some. The top ten hold 6% to 8% of the sample, which has tens of thousands of clones, 70% to 85% seen once. Sequenced sample: peripheral blood. These receptors originate from a woman aged 55-69 years with acute or convalescent COVID-19.

This chain links TRBV2 with TRBJ2-5; TRBD1 agrees at 7 bases. V shed 1 base, J shed 0 bases, and the junction held 5 bases outside the gene matches. There are 16 residues in the CDR3. Germline loops: CDR1 SNHLY, CDR2 FYNNEI. This chain's CDR3 is CASSEGTGFYQETQYF. In DNA, the CDR3 is TGTGCCAGCAGTGAAGGGACAGGATTTTACCAAGAGACCCAGTACTTC.

The rearrangement uses TRBV6-5 and TRBJ2-7; D is possibly TRBD1 (6 bases). Trimming pared 0 bases from V and 2 bases from J, leaving 11 bases between. The CDR3 covers 15 residues. Germline values: CDR1 MNHEY, CDR2 SVGAGI. CDR3 bases: TGTGCCAGCAGTTACTCTGGGGGCCCAACCTACGAGCAGTACTTC. Protein sequence: CASSYSGGPTYEQYF.

This clone turned up a few times. J is TRBJ1-1 and V is TRBV5-1; 9 positions agree with TRBD1. V trimming: 7 bases; J trimming: 1 base; junction bases outside the gene matches: 2. This CDR3 contains 13 residues. From germline, CDR1 is SGHRS and CDR2 YFSETQ. Here the CDR3 DNA reads TGCGCCAGCGAGGGACAGGGGAACACTGAAGCTTTCTTT. Encoded protein: CASEGQGNTEAFF.

V and J are TRBV6-6 and TRBJ1-1; 9 positions match TRBD1. The CDR3 contains 15 residues. V dropped 0 bases and J dropped 10; count of bases not matched to a gene: 9. From germline, CDR1 is MNHNY and CDR2 SVGAGI (reference sequence). CDR3 coding DNA: TGTGCCAGCAGTTACTCAGAGACAGGGGGGGTCCGAGCTTTCTTT. Translation: CASSYSETGGVRAFF.

The rearrangement links TRBV4-1 to TRBJ1-6; 8 nucleotides match TRBD1. Trimming at V came to 3 bases and at J to 7 bases, leaving 8 bases not matched to a gene. CDR3 size: 16 residues. The V gene's germline CDR1 is MGHRA and CDR2 YSYEKL. Here the CDR3 reads CASSQRGTGQNSPLHF. CDR3 coding DNA: TGCGCCAGCAGCCAGCGAGGGACAGGCCAGAATTCACCCCTCCACTTT.

The chain joins TRBV6-1 to TRBJ1-2, with 8 bases lining up with TRBD1. CDR1 is MNHNS and CDR2 is SASEGT in the germline V gene. The trim removed 2 bases at V and 2 bases at J, leaving 13 bases unmatched. The CDR3 extends over 18 amino acids. This CDR3 is CASSEHQPRQGYNYGYTF. The CDR3 coding sequence is TGTGCCAGCAGTGAACACCAACCCAGACAGGGGTACAACTATGGCTACACCTTC.

The J gene is TRBJ2-2, the V gene TRBV6-6; D might be TRBD2 (6 bases). CDR3 length: 14 amino acids. Germline V lookup: CDR1 MNHNY, CDR2 SVGAGI (reference sequence). V was shortened by 5 bases and J by 2 bases, with 9 bases between the two germline ends. CDR3 region: CASSGGGNTGELFF. The DNA for the CDR3 is TGTGCCAGCAGTGGGGGAGGCAACACCGGGGAGCTGTTTTTT.

The chain couples TRBV9 to TRBJ1-1; tentatively, D is TRBD1 (6 bases). V gave up 3 bases and J gave up 9 bases, with 24 bases separating them. Germline values: CDR1 SGDLS, CDR2 YYNGEE. The CDR3 runs 16 residues. CDR3 protein: CASSALAPRGGGQAFF. Here the CDR3 DNA reads TGTGCCAGCAGCGCCCTCGCCCCAAGGGGGGGAGGGCAAGCTTTCTTT.

In its sample, this clone was seen once. The rearrangement links TRBV30 to TRBJ1-2; 10 nucleotides agree with TRBD1. Germline-derived CDR1 and CDR2 are GTSNPN and SVGIG (reference sequence). The ends lost 7 bases at V and 8 bases at J; junction bases unmatched: 13. CDR3 length equals 14 residues. The CDR3 protein is CALRDRGGLEGYTF. The DNA for the CDR3 is TGTGCCTTACGGGACAGGGGAGGTTTAGAGGGCTACACCTTC.

The chain carries TRBV14 and TRBJ2-7; D ambiguous. V was clipped by 0 bases and J by 3 bases, with 6 bases between them. From germline, CDR1 is SGHDN and CDR2 FVKESK. The CDR3 length is 13 residues. The CDR3 DNA follows: TGTGCCAGCAGCCAAGACAGTTTCTACGAGCAGTACTTC. This translates into CASSQDSFYEQYF.

The gene calls are TRBV3-1 (or the pseudogene TRBV3-2) and TRBJ1-6; D not certain. Germline CDR1 LGHDT, CDR2 YNNKEL (reference sequence). The CDR3 is 13 residues long. Trimming removed 7 bases at V and 0 bases at J, with 4 bases between. For the CDR3, the DNA is TGTGCCAGCAAGAGCTCCTATAATTCACCCCTCCACTTT. Its protein product is CASKSSYNSPLHF.

CDR3 DNA sequence: TGTGCCAGCAGTGAAACTATAGCGGGGGGAGAAGGCTACACCTTC. Protein: CASSETIAGGEGYTF. V and J are TRBV6-1 and TRBJ1-2; tentatively, D is TRBD1 (5 bases). The V gene's germline CDR1 is MNHNS and CDR2 SASEGT. Trimming pared 2 bases from V and 8 bases from J, leaving 18 bases between. This CDR3 comprises 15 residues.

The gene calls are TRBV7-8 and TRBJ2-1; D is unresolved. The germline gives CDR1 SGHVS, CDR2 FQNEAQ. There are 16 residues in the CDR3. V was trimmed by 1 base and J by 1 base, leaving 11 bases between them. The CDR3 protein is CASSLVGRISYNEQFF. CDR3 DNA: TGTGCCAGCAGCTTAGTCGGTCGAATTTCCTACAATGAGCAGTTCTTC.

The CDR3 sequence: CASSLVAGGQYEQYF. DNA for the CDR3: TGTGCCAGCAGCCTAGTAGCGGGGGGGCAGTACGAGCAGTACTTC. V gene TRBV11-2 combines with J gene TRBJ2-7; the match to TRBD2 covers 11 bases. The CDR3 loop spans 15 amino acids. CDR1 SGHAT and CDR2 FQNNGV come from the germline V gene. V trimming: 5 bases; J trimming: 4 bases; junction bases outside the gene matches: 7.

This chain joins TRBV5-1 and TRBJ1-1; D might be TRBD1 (6 bases). The CDR3 contains 14 residues. Per germline, CDR1 SGHRS and CDR2 YFSETQ. Trimming took 2 bases from V and 5 from J, leaving 13 bases between them. The DNA for the CDR3 is TGCGCCAGCAGCTTTGGACAGTTGGGGACTGAAGCTTTCTTT. This encodes CASSFGQLGTEAFF.

The rearrangement links TRBV11-2 to TRBJ1-1, with D maybe TRBD1 (6 bases). Germline assignment: CDR1 SGHAT and CDR2 FQNNGV. V dropped 5 bases and J dropped 1 base, with 11 bases sitting between them. The CDR3 is made up of 14 amino acids. The CDR3: CASSGWTANTEAFF. DNA for the CDR3: TGTGCCAGCAGCGGTTGGACAGCGAACACTGAAGCTTTCTTT.

The rearrangement links TRBV5-6 to TRBJ1-5; TRBD1 might be the D (5 bases). The CDR3 consists of 17 residues. Trimming cost V 1 base and J 2 bases, with 16 bases left between them. Germline CDR1 is SGHDT and CDR2 is YYEEEE. The CDR3 nucleotides read TGTGCCAGCAGCTTGTTTACCGGGGGTGGGCGCAATCAGCCCCAGCATTTT. It encodes CASSLFTGGGRNQPQHF.

This clone occurred a few times. The rearrangement uses TRBV6-1 and TRBJ2-5; 8 nucleotides match TRBD2. V dropped 1 base and J dropped 2; count of bases not matched to a gene: 3. The CDR3 covers 15 residues. Germline V gene lookup returns CDR1 MNHNS and CDR2 SASEGT. The CDR3 loop is CASSEVSGEQETQYF. Here the CDR3 DNA reads TGTGCCAGCAGTGAAGTTAGCGGGGAGCAAGAGACCCAGTACTTC.

V usage is TRBV5-5 and J usage is TRBJ1-2; 8 bases align to TRBD1. From germline, CDR1 is SGHKS and CDR2 YYEKEE (reference sequence). The CDR3 extends over 15 amino acids. The trim removed 4 bases at V and 7 bases at J, leaving 12 bases unmatched. The CDR3 loop is CASSAIGQGIVGYTF. The CDR3 DNA reads as TGTGCCAGCAGCGCGATCGGACAGGGTATTGTTGGCTACACCTTC.

The chain couples TRBV28 to TRBJ1-1, with 9 bases that match TRBD1. V shed 6 bases and J 7 bases; nucleotides not matched to a gene: 9. The CDR3 extends over 14 amino acids. Germline CDR1 MDHEN, CDR2 SYDVKM. CDR3 nucleotides: TGTGCCAGCAGGAATCCGGGACAGGGTGGTGAAGCTTTCTTT. It specifies CASRNPGQGGEAFF.

V gene TRBV7-6 combines with J gene TRBJ1-1; D not certain. The V end lost 5 bases, the J end lost 6 bases, and 10 bases lay between the germline ends. This CDR3 is 12 amino acids long. Germline V gives CDR1 SGHVS, CDR2 FNYEAQ. The CDR3 DNA follows: TGTGCCAGCAGCCCCGAGGAAGCTGAAGCTTTCTTT. Translating it yields CASSPEEAEAFF.

This clone came up once. The chain couples TRBV27 to TRBJ1-6; D might be TRBD1 (6 bases). Per germline, CDR1 MNHEY and CDR2 SMNVEV (reference sequence). The CDR3 covers 14 residues. V was pared by 4 bases and J by 8 bases, with 12 bases between. This CDR3 reads CASSSAGVYSPLHF. The CDR3 region has the DNA TGTGCCAGCAGTTCGGCAGGGGTTTATTCACCCCTCCACTTT.

CDR3 sequence reads: CASSLAAGSRTGELFF. In nucleotides, the CDR3 is TGTGCCAGCAGCTTAGCGGCAGGGTCGCGCACCGGGGAGCTGTTTTTT. The chain is built from TRBV7-2 and TRBJ2-2, with D possibly being TRBD1 (5 bases). This CDR3 has 16 amino acids. Germline V gene data show CDR1 as SGHTA and CDR2 as FQGNSA. V was pared by 0 bases and J by 4 bases, with 12 bases between.

CDR3 nucleotide sequence: TGTGCCAGCAGTTACCGGGACAGTGGCTCACCCCTCCACTTT. Residues: CASSYRDSGSPLHF. The chain is built from TRBV27 and TRBJ1-6; TRBD1 matches 7 bases. The CDR3 has 14 amino acids. V dropped 4 bases and J dropped 10; count of bases not matched to a gene: 7. Germline-derived CDR1 and CDR2 are MNHEY and SMNVEV (reference sequence).

Notes on this clone: This CDR3 is also generated by other DNA sequences in the sample. The chain links TRBV3-1 (or the pseudogene TRBV3-2) to TRBJ2-7, with D possibly matching TRBD1 (6 bases). The V and J ends lost 4 bases and 3 bases respectively, with 10 bases between them. The CDR3 extends over 13 amino acids. Germline loops: CDR1 LGHDT, CDR2 YNNKEL (reference sequence). CDR3 residues: CASSRGRGYEQYF. CDR3 coding DNA: TGTGCCAGCAGCCGCGGCAGGGGCTACGAGCAGTACTTC.